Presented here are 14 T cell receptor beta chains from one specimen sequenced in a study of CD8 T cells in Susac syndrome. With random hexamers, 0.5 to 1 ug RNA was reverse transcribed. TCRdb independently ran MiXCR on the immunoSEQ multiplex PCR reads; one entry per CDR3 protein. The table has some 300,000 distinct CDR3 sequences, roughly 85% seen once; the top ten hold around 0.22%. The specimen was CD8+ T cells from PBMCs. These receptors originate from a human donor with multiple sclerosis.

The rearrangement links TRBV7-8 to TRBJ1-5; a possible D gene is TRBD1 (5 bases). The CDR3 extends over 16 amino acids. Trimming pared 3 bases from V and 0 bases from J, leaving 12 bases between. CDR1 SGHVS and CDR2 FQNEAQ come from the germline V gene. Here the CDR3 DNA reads TGTGCCAGCAGCTTGGGCAGGGTATATAGCAATCAGCCCCAGCATTTT. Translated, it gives CASSLGRVYSNQPQHF.

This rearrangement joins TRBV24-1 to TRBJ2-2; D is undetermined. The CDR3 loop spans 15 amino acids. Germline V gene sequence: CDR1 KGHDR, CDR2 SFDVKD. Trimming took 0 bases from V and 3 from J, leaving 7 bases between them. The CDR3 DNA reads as TGTGCCACCAGTGATTTGGCGGCAGACACCGGGGAGCTGTTTTTT. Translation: CATSDLAADTGELFF.

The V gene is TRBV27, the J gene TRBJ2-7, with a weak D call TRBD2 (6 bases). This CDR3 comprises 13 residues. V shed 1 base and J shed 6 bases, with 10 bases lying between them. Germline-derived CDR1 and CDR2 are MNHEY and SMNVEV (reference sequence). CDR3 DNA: TGTGCCAGCAGTTTATGGCGGGGCGGCGAGCAGTACTTC. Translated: CASSLWRGGEQYF.

The CDR3 DNA reads TGTGCCAGCAGCTTCGGACAGTACTCCTACGAGCAGTACTTC. Translated, it gives CASSFGQYSYEQYF. The rearrangement joins TRBV7-9 to TRBJ2-7, with a tentative D call TRBD1 (6 bases). Germline CDR1 and CDR2: SEHNR and FQNEAQ (reference sequence). V was pared by 3 bases and J by 0 bases, with 9 bases between. CDR3 size: 14 residues.

CDR3 residues: CASSSTGYQETQYF. The CDR3 DNA is TGTGCCAGCAGCTCCACAGGGTACCAAGAGACCCAGTACTTC. This chain uses TRBV7-9 with TRBJ2-5; weak D call: TRBD1 (6 bases). V shed 4 bases and J shed 0 bases, with 9 bases lying between them. CDR1 is SEHNR, CDR2 FQNEAQ, per germline (reference sequence). The CDR3 sequence is 14 residues long.

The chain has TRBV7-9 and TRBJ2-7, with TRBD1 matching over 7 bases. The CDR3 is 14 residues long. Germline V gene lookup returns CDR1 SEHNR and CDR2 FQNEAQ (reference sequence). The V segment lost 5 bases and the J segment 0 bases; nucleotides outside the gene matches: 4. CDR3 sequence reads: CASSDRTGSYEQYF. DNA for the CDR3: TGTGCCAGCAGCGACAGGACAGGCTCCTACGAGCAGTACTTC.

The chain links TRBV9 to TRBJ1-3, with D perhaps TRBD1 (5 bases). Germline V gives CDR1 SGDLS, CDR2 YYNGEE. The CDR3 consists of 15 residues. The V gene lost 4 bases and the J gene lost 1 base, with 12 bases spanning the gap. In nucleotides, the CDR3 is TGTGCCAGCAGCCCCTGGGGGGATTCTGGAAACACCATATATTTT. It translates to CASSPWGDSGNTIYF. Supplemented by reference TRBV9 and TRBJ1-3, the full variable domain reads DSGVTQTPKHLITATGQRVTLRCSPRSGDLSVYWYQQSLDQGLQFLIQYYNGEERAKGNILERFSAQQFPDLHSELNLSSLELGDSALYFCASSPWGDSGNTIYFGEGSWLTVV.

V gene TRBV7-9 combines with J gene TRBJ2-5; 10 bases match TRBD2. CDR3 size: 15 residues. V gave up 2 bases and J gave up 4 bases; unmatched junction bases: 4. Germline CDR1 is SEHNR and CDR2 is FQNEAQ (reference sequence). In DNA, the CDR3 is TGTGCCAGCAGCTTAATGGCTAGCGGGGGAGAGACCCAGTACTTC. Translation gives CASSLMASGGETQYF.

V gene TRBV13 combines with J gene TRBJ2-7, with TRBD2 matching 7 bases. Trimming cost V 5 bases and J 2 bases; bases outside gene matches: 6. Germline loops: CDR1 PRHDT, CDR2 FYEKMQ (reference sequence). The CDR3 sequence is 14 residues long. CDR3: CASSPSGTTYEQYF. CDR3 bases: TGTGCCAGCAGCCCCAGCGGGACCACCTACGAGCAGTACTTC.

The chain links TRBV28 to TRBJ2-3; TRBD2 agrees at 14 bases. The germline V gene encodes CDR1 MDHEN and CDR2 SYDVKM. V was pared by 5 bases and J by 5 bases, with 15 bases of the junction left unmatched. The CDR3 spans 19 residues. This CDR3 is CASSGRLAGGPARGDTQYF. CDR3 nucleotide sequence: TGTGCCAGCAGTGGGCGACTAGCGGGAGGGCCGGCACGAGGAGATACGCAGTATTTT.

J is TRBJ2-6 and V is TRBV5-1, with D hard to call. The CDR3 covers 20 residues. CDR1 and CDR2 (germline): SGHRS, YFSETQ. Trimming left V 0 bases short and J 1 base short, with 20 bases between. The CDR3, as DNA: TGCGCCAGCAGCTTGGTGTCATCGATGTTTGGGCTGTCTGGGGCCAACGTCCTGACTTTC. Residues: CASSLVSSMFGLSGANVLTF.

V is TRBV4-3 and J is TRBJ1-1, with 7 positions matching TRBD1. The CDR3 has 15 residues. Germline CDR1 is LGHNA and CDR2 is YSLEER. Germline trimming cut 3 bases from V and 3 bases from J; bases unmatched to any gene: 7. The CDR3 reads CASSHLQGTDTEAFF. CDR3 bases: TGCGCCAGCAGCCACCTACAGGGGACAGACACTGAAGCTTTCTTT.

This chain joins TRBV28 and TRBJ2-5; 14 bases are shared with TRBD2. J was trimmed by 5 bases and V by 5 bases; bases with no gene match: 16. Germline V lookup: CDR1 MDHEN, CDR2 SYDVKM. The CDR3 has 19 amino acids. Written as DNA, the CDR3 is TGTGCCAGCAGTGGTCCGGGACTAGCGGGAGCCTTCTTGACGGAGACCCAGTACTTC. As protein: CASSGPGLAGAFLTETQYF.

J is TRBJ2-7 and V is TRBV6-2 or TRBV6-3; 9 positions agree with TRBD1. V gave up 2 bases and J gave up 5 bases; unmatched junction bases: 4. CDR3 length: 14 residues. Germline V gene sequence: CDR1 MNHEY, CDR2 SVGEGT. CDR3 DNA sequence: TGTGCCAGCAGTTACCTTACAGGGGGCGACGAGCAGTACTTC. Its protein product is CASSYLTGGDEQYF.